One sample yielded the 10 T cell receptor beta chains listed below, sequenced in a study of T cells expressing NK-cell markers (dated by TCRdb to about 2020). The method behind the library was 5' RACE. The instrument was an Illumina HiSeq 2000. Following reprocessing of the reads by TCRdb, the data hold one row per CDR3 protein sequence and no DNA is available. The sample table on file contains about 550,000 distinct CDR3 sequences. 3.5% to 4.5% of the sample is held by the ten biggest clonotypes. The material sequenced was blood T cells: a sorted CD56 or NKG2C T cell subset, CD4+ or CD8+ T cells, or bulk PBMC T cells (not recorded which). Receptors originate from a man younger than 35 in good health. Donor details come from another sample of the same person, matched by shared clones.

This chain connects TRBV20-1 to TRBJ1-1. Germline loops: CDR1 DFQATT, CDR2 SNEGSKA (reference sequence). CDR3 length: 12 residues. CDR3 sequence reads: CSASGILIEAFF.

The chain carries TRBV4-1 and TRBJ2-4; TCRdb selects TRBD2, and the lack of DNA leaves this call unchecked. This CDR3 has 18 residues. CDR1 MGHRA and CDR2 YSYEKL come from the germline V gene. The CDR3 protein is CASRDSGLAAIAKNIQYF.

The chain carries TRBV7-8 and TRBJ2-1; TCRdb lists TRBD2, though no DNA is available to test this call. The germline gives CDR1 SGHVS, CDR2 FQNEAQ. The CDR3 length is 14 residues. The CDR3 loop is CASSPSAGPNEQFF.

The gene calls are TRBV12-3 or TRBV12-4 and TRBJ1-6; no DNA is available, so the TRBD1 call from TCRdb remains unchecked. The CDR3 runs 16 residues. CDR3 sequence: CASSLSDRGFGSPLHF.

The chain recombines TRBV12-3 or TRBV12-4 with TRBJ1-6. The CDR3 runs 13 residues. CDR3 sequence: CASSPQVDSPLHF.

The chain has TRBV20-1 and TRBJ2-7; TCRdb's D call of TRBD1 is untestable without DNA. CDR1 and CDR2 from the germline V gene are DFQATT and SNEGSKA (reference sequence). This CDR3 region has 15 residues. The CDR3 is CSASSMDSVSYEQYF.

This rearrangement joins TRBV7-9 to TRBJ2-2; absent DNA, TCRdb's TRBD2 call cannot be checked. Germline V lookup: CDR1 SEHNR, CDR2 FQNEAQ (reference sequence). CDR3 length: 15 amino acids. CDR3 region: CASSLRAGAVGELFF.

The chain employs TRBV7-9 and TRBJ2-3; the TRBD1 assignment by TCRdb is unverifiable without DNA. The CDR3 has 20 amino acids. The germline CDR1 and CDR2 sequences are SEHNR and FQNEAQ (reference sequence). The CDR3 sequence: CASSNRGRLNATSLGNTQYF.

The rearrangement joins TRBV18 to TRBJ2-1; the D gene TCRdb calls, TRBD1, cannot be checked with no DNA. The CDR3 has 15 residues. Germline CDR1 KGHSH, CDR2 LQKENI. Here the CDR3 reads CASSPVAGTYNEQFF. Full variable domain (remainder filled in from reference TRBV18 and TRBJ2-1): NAGVMQNPRHLVRRRGQEARLRCSPMKGHSHVYWYRQLPEEGLKFMVYLQKENIIDESGMPKERFSAEFPKEGPSILRIQQVVRGDSAAYFCASSPVAGTYNEQFFGPGTRLTVL.

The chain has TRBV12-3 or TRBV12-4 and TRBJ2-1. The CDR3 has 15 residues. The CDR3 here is CASRHEPSSYNEQFF.